This entry features one T cell receptor (beta chain) sequence. Authors' analysis steps: TCR counts had a median of about 99,000 per sample and spanned about 23,224 to 750,000. Via MiXCR, TCRdb re-called the RACE reads, giving one row per CDR3 protein. TCRdb's processing, not the study's, gives the V and J calls here. The repertoire holds 85,000 to 100,000 distinct CDR3 sequences, with 25% to 35% as singletons. The sample originates from a study of human T cells and chemical hapten exposure. Time point of the sample: patch test 3, about 24 weeks after DPC sensitization. Treatment noted: therapeutic diphenylcyclopropenone sensitization with weekly scalp DPC. People who gave samples had alopecia, were 18 to 70 years old, and were suitable for DPC. V shed 6 bases and J shed 4 bases, with 13 bases lying between them. The CDR3 sequence is 14 residues long. Germline-derived CDR1 and CDR2 are KGHSH and LQKENI.

The V call is TRBV18, the J call TRBJ2-1; D gene unclear. This sequence was found in a man aged 35 to 55 with alopecia areata. Some clones in this sample may be carry-over from other donors' samples. The sequencing used whole blood, collected in connection with sensitization to the hapten diphenylcyclopropenone (DPC). The CDR3: CASSPQHGYNEQFF. The CDR3 nucleotides read TGTGCCAGCTCGCCTCAACACGGGTACAATGAGCAGTTCTTC.